This TCR beta chain was captured in a study of T-cell reconstitution after alpha-beta-depleted transplantation in children. Study-wide results and caveats: Surviving recipient cells, namely T cells and thymic progenitors, were the source of high day-60 TCRbeta diversity in some patients. At the one-year point after transplant, T-cell counts and TCRbeta diversity were found to come mostly from T cells that had been newly produced.

V was clipped by 4 bases and J by 0 bases, with 15 bases between them. CDR3 length equals 17 residues. Per the germline V gene, CDR1 is MNHEY and CDR2 is SVGAGI. Concerning this clonotype: The antigen is not known.

The library targeted TCRbeta and was prepared with unique molecular identifiers. In TCRdb, the PCR reads were re-called with MiXCR into one record per CDR3 protein. The table shows about 980,000 distinct CDR3 sequences, with 25% to 35% occurring only once. The material was PBMCs, mostly from graft donor cells, obtained 360 days after TCRalphabeta/CD19-depleted stem cell transplant. The TCR sequence derives from a boy younger than two who had a stem cell transplant for SCID, so the T cells may come from the graft donor. This chain connects TRBV6-5 to TRBJ2-2; possibly TRBD1 or TRBD2 for D (5 bases each). CDR3 in amino acids: CASSSVGPPTNTGELFF. The CDR3, as DNA: TGTGCCAGCAGTTCCGTGGGACCGCCTACGAACACCGGGGAGCTGTTTTTT.